Each of the 17 T cell receptor beta chains below was sequenced from the same sample in a study of OX40 agonist ivuxolimab in advanced cancers. Library prep was done by the immunoSEQ multiplex PCR assay. TCRdb retrieved this table from immuneACCESS and kept in-frame rearrangements only. Not all clones are present; in checked studies, unresolved V genes account for under half, and no reason is known for the remainder. Counted in this sample were around 18,000 clones; approximately 87% of them appeared once. Of the sample, 25% to 35% is held by the ten largest clones. The material sequenced was CD4+ or CD8+ T cells sorted from blood, taken in a trial of the OX40 agonist ivuxolimab. These TCRs come from an adult with an advanced solid tumor such as melanoma, head and neck, liver or kidney cancer.

This clone was detected only a few times. The rearrangement links TRBV13 to TRBJ2-7, with 7 bases fitting TRBD2. The CDR3 sequence is 14 residues long. Trimming removed 5 bases from V and 5 bases from J; junction bases left unmatched: 9. The germline V gene has CDR1 PRHDT and CDR2 FYEKMQ (reference sequence). This CDR3 reads CASSLGSGNHEQYF. The CDR3 DNA reads as TGTGCCAGCAGCCTCGGGAGCGGGAATCACGAGCAGTACTTC.

The chain joins TRBV11-2 to TRBJ2-7; D may be TRBD1 or TRBD2 (5 bases each). The CDR3 spans 13 residues. Trimming shortened V by 3 bases and J by 0 bases, and 6 bases separated the two germline ends. The germline V gene encodes CDR1 SGHAT and CDR2 FQNNGV. The CDR3 sequence: CASSFGASYEQYF. The CDR3 DNA sequence: TGTGCCAGCAGCTTCGGGGCCTCCTACGAGCAGTACTTC.

The rearrangement uses TRBV7-9 and TRBJ1-2; D possibly corresponds to TRBD1 (5 bases). V shed 5 bases and J shed 2 bases, with 18 bases lying between them. This CDR3 contains 16 residues. Looked up from germline, CDR1 is SEHNR and CDR2 is FQNEAQ (reference sequence). CDR3 sequence (DNA): TGTGCCAGCAGCCTATCGCCAGGGATGGTAAACTATGGCTACACCTTC. The encoded protein is CASSLSPGMVNYGYTF.

The chain recombines TRBV9 with TRBJ1-1; tentative D call: TRBD1 (5 bases). Germline lookup yields CDR1 SGDLS and CDR2 YYNGEE. This CDR3 has 17 amino acids. V was shortened by 0 bases and J by 0 bases, with 15 bases between the two germline ends. In DNA form, the CDR3 reads TGTGCCAGCAGCGTAGAAGGGGTCGCCTTAATGAACACTGAAGCTTTCTTT. Protein: CASSVEGVALMNTEAFF. The complete variable domain, with remaining parts taken from reference TRBV9 and TRBJ1-1, reads DSGVTQTPKHLITATGQRVTLRCSPRSGDLSVYWYQQSLDQGLQFLIQYYNGEERAKGNILERFSAQQFPDLHSELNLSSLELGDSALYFCASSVEGVALMNTEAFFGQGTRLTVV.

This clone has a single count. The rearrangement uses TRBV7-8 and TRBJ1-3; 10 bases align to TRBD1. This CDR3 contains 16 residues. The germline V gene encodes CDR1 SGHVS and CDR2 FQNEAQ. V shed 4 bases, J shed 3 bases, and the junction held 6 bases outside the gene matches. The CDR3 sequence is CASSSRQGADGNTIYF. CDR3 sequence (DNA): TGTGCCAGCAGCTCTAGACAGGGGGCCGATGGAAACACCATATATTTT.

The rearrangement uses TRBV7-9 and TRBJ1-4; 12 bases fit TRBD1. Germline V lookup: CDR1 SEHNR, CDR2 FQNEAQ (reference sequence). CDR3 length: 17 amino acids. Trimming removed 4 bases from V and 8 bases from J; junction bases left unmatched: 11. The CDR3 DNA reads as TGTGCCAGCAGCTCTCCGGGACAGGGGGCTGTTAGAGAAAAACTGTTTTTT. Translation gives CASSSPGQGAVREKLFF. The full variable domain, rest sourced from reference TRBV7-9 and TRBJ1-4, is DTGVSQNPRHKITKRGQNVTFRCDPISEHNRLYWYRQTLGQGPEFLTYFQNEAQLEKSRLLSDRFSAERPKGSFSTLEIQRTEQGDSAMYLCASSSPGQGAVREKLFFGSGTQLSVL.

V is TRBV28 and J is TRBJ1-1; no clear D. From germline, CDR1 is MDHEN and CDR2 SYDVKM. The V end was cut by 1 base, the J end by 6 bases, with 9 bases between. The CDR3 sequence is 13 residues long. The CDR3 sequence: CASSLSPGSEAFF. As DNA, the CDR3 is TGTGCCAGCAGTTTATCCCCCGGGTCTGAAGCTTTCTTT.

This clone was counted a few times. The J gene is TRBJ2-1, the V gene TRBV28; D ambiguous. The ends were cut back, 3 bases at V and 3 bases at J, with 9 bases in the middle. The CDR3 spans 14 residues. Germline CDR1 is MDHEN and CDR2 is SYDVKM. The CDR3 DNA reads TGTGCCAGCAGTTTTACCGGTAACTACAATGAGCAGTTCTTC. This translates into CASSFTGNYNEQFF. Supplemented by reference TRBV28 and TRBJ2-1, the full variable domain reads DVKVTQSSRYLVKRTGEKVFLECVQDMDHENMFWYRQDPGLGLRLIYFSYDVKMKEKGDIPEGYSVSREKKERFSLILESASTNQTSMYLCASSFTGNYNEQFFGPGTRLTVL.

The chain combines TRBV7-2 with TRBJ2-1; 11 nucleotides match TRBD2. This CDR3 region has 15 residues. Germline trimming cut 5 bases from V and 7 bases from J; bases unmatched to any gene: 7. Germline V gene data show CDR1 as SGHTA and CDR2 as FQGNSA. The CDR3 coding sequence is TGTGCCAGCAGCCTACTAGCGGGAGTTTGGAATGAGCAGTTCTTC. Protein sequence: CASSLLAGVWNEQFF.

This clone turned up a few times. This chain joins TRBV27 and TRBJ2-1, with 7 bases aligning to TRBD2. The germline CDR1 and CDR2 sequences are MNHEY and SMNVEV (reference sequence). This CDR3 region has 14 residues. Trimming removed 2 bases from V and 8 bases from J; junction bases left unmatched: 6. CDR3 sequence (DNA): TGTGCCAGCAGTTTAGCGGGAGAGGGCTATGAGCAGTTCTTC. Its translation is CASSLAGEGYEQFF.

The rearrangement links TRBV28 to TRBJ1-1; 7 bases align to TRBD1. Germline V gives CDR1 MDHEN, CDR2 SYDVKM. CDR3 size: 16 residues. Trimming removed 11 bases from V and 4 bases from J; junction bases left unmatched: 19. CDR3 sequence: CAPGPGTVWGGTEAFF. For the CDR3, the DNA is TGTGCCCCTGGGCCCGGGACAGTGTGGGGGGGCACTGAAGCTTTCTTT.

This chain uses TRBV28 with TRBJ1-2; 9 nucleotides align to TRBD1. From germline, CDR1 is MDHEN and CDR2 SYDVKM. Germline trimming cut 2 bases from V and 6 bases from J; bases unmatched to any gene: 7. The CDR3 has 15 amino acids. The CDR3 region is CASSLGDRARDGYTF. CDR3 bases: TGTGCCAGCAGTTTAGGGGACAGGGCGCGTGATGGCTACACCTTC.

The chain uses TRBV6-1 and TRBJ2-1, with 11 bases that match TRBD2. The CDR3 has 15 amino acids. With V trimmed by 3 bases and J by 8 bases, 6 bases remained unmatched. From germline, CDR1 is MNHNS and CDR2 SASEGT. In nucleotides, the CDR3 is TGTGCCAGCAGTGACGAGCTAGCGGGAGGCGATGAGCAGTTCTTC. Translation gives CASSDELAGGDEQFF.

This rearrangement joins TRBV4-3 to TRBJ1-2, with D unresolved. The V end was cut by 0 bases, the J end by 8 bases, with 10 bases between. The CDR3 spans 13 residues. Germline lookup yields CDR1 LGHNA and CDR2 YSLEER. The CDR3 loop is CASSQDSGYGYTF. CDR3 bases: TGCGCCAGCAGCCAAGATAGTGGGTACGGCTACACCTTC.

The DNA for the CDR3 is TGCGCCAGCAGCTGGACGGGAGGGCTTAACGAGCAGTACTTC. It encodes CASSWTGGLNEQYF. The chain is built from TRBV5-1 and TRBJ2-5, with 8 bases lining up with TRBD2. The J call is in doubt because the DNA end fits TRBJ2-7 better. This CDR3 comprises 14 residues. Per the germline V gene, CDR1 is SGHRS and CDR2 is YFSETQ.

V is TRBV9 and J is TRBJ2-1; 7 bases are shared with TRBD2. Germline CDR1 and CDR2: SGDLS and YYNGEE. V was pared by 0 bases and J by 0 bases, with 9 bases of the junction left unmatched. The CDR3 loop spans 18 amino acids. The CDR3 reads CASSVATGGRSSYNEQFF. The CDR3 DNA follows: TGTGCCAGCAGCGTAGCTACGGGGGGACGGAGCTCCTACAATGAGCAGTTCTTC. Using reference TRBV9 and TRBJ2-1 for the parts outside the CDR3, the full variable domain is DSGVTQTPKHLITATGQRVTLRCSPRSGDLSVYWYQQSLDQGLQFLIQYYNGEERAKGNILERFSAQQFPDLHSELNLSSLELGDSALYFCASSVATGGRSSYNEQFFGPGTRLTVL.

This rearrangement joins TRBV4-1 to TRBJ2-1; either TRBD1 or TRBD2 may supply D (6 bases each). This CDR3 comprises 14 residues. Trimming shortened V by 2 bases and J by 7 bases, and 12 bases separated the two germline ends. Germline V gene lookup returns CDR1 MGHRA and CDR2 YSYEKL. The CDR3 loop reads CASSQWLGGNEQFF. The DNA of the CDR3 is TGCGCCAGCAGCCAATGGCTAGGGGGGAATGAGCAGTTCTTC.